A single sample gave rise to the 30 T cell receptor beta chains below, sequenced in a study of cytomegalovirus exposure and HLA in healthy donors. PCR used 60 Vbeta primers and 13 Jbeta primers. Sequencing used immunoSEQ multiplex PCR; TCRdb keeps in-frame clones, though not all of them. Among fewer than 200,000 clones, roughly 85% were seen once, and the ten largest hold 2.1%. Specimen: PBMCs. Receptors originate from a man between 35 and 55 years old in good health and CMV-seronegative.

This chain uses TRBV5-1 with TRBJ1-5; 9 positions match TRBD1. The trim removed 3 bases at V and 7 bases at J, leaving 2 bases unmatched. Germline CDR1 reads SGHRS; CDR2 reads YFSETQ. The CDR3 runs to 13 residues. CDR3 amino acids: CASSWDRDQPQHF. The CDR3 nucleotides read TGCGCCAGCAGCTGGGACAGGGACCAGCCCCAGCATTTT.

V and J are TRBV5-5 and TRBJ2-5; the D gene is possibly TRBD2 (5 bases). Germline V gene sequence: CDR1 SGHKS, CDR2 YYEKEE (reference sequence). The length of the CDR3 is 17 residues. The germline V and J ends were trimmed by 0 bases and 0 bases, with 15 bases remaining between them. CDR3 nucleotide sequence: TGTGCCAGCAGCTTGGAAGACCGGGGAGCAGACCAAGAGACCCAGTACTTC. It specifies CASSLEDRGADQETQYF.

The table lists this clone with a count of one. CDR3 DNA sequence: TGTGCCATCAGTGAAGGAGGTAAATACTACGAGCAGTACTTC. This translates into CAISEGGKYYEQYF. The J gene is TRBJ2-7, the V gene TRBV10-3, with a possible D match to TRBD2 (5 bases). This CDR3 has 14 amino acids. The V and J ends lost 3 bases and 3 bases respectively, with 12 bases between them. Germline V gene lookup returns CDR1 ENHRY and CDR2 SYGVKD.

This clone has only one observation. The chain combines TRBV28 with TRBJ2-7; D unclear. V was pared by 3 bases and J by 6 bases, with 12 bases between. In germline, CDR1 is MDHEN, CDR2 SYDVKM. The CDR3 loop spans 13 amino acids. CDR3 sequence: CASSFTGTLEQYF. The CDR3 DNA follows: TGTGCCAGCAGTTTCACCGGTACTCTCGAGCAGTACTTC.

The chain combines TRBV27 with TRBJ1-2, with 8 bases lining up with TRBD1. J gave up 8 bases and V 5 bases, and 7 bases lay outside the gene matches. The germline V gene encodes CDR1 MNHEY and CDR2 SMNVEV (reference sequence). The CDR3 extends over 13 amino acids. Here the CDR3 reads CASSRDRMRGYTF. CDR3 DNA: TGTGCCAGCAGTCGGGACAGGATGAGGGGCTACACCTTC.

This sequence joins TRBV29-1 and TRBJ2-3, with a possible D match to TRBD2 (5 bases). The CDR3 has 14 amino acids. V was pared by 7 bases and J by 2 bases, with 16 bases between. Looked up from germline, CDR1 is SQVTM and CDR2 is ANQGSEA. CDR3 DNA sequence: TGCAGCGCCCAAGAGGGCGGATCCACAGATACGCAGTATTTT. This encodes CSAQEGGSTDTQYF.

The chain is built from TRBV4-3 and TRBJ2-7; TRBD1 is a possible D gene (6 bases). CDR1 LGHNA and CDR2 YSLEER come from the germline V gene. Between the trimmed V and J ends, which lost 0 bases and 4 bases, there was a span of 13 bases. The CDR3 runs 15 residues. The DNA of the CDR3 is TGCGCCAGCAGCCAAGATTTGTCCCAGGGGTACGAGCAGTACTTC. Amino acids: CASSQDLSQGYEQYF.

This chain uses TRBV6-1 with TRBJ2-3; TRBD1 might be the D (5 bases). Per germline, CDR1 MNHNS and CDR2 SASEGT. The V end was cut by 5 bases, the J end by 2 bases, with 14 bases between. The CDR3 is 15 amino acids. The DNA for the CDR3 is TGTGCCAGCAGTAAGGAAAGGGGTATCACAGATACGCAGTATTTT. Translation: CASSKERGITDTQYF.

CDR3 coding DNA: TGTGCCAGCAGTTCGCTTTCCCGACTCCCCTACTACGAGCAGTACTTC. Translation: CASSSLSRLPYYEQYF. The chain recombines TRBV27 with TRBJ2-7; no firm D call. The V end lost 4 bases, the J end lost 3 bases, and 19 bases lay between the germline ends. Germline V gene lookup returns CDR1 MNHEY and CDR2 SMNVEV (reference sequence). This CDR3 comprises 16 residues.

The V call is TRBV5-8, the J call TRBJ2-7, with 7 bases lining up with TRBD1. Trimming cost V 2 bases and J 2 bases; bases outside gene matches: 4. CDR3 length: 14 residues. Germline lookup yields CDR1 SGHTS and CDR2 YDEGEE. The CDR3 protein is CASSLGQGAYEQYF. The CDR3 region has the DNA TGTGCCAGCAGCTTAGGGCAGGGGGCCTACGAGCAGTACTTC.

The rearrangement links TRBV5-1 to TRBJ1-1; 8 bases are shared with TRBD1. Germline CDR1 SGHRS, CDR2 YFSETQ. The J segment lost 4 bases and the V segment lost 3 bases, leaving 2 bases of the junction unmatched. This CDR3 has 13 amino acids. The chain's CDR3 is CASSSTGGTEAFF. The CDR3 DNA reads as TGCGCCAGCAGCTCAACAGGGGGCACTGAAGCTTTCTTT.

The rearrangement joins TRBV6-6 to TRBJ1-2; TRBD1 agrees at 8 bases. Germline V CDR1 and CDR2: MNHNY, SVGAGI (reference sequence). The CDR3 length is 13 residues. Germline trimming cut 0 bases from V and 12 bases from J; bases unmatched to any gene: 6. The CDR3 coding sequence is TGTGCCAGCAGTTACTCCCTCACAGGGGGAAACACCTTC. This sequence encodes CASSYSLTGGNTF.

V usage is TRBV28 and J usage is TRBJ2-1; 13 positions agree with TRBD2. CDR3 length equals 15 residues. The junction had 5 bases not matched to a gene; V was cut back by 5 bases and J by 7 bases. Germline-derived CDR1 and CDR2 are MDHEN and SYDVKM. The chain's CDR3 is CASSGLAGVINEQFF. CDR3 sequence (DNA): TGTGCCAGCAGTGGACTAGCGGGAGTAATTAATGAGCAGTTCTTC.

Notes on this clone: Sequence at one end of the junction differs from germline and may be a read error. The identical CDR3 is also encoded by other nucleotide sequences in the sample. The gene calls are TRBV6-6 and TRBJ1-2; no clear D gene. The CDR3 loop spans 14 amino acids. The germline V gene encodes CDR1 MNHNY and CDR2 SVGAGI (reference sequence). The CDR3 reads CASSPTPTTYGYTF. The CDR3 nucleotides read TGCGCCAGCAGTCCAACTCCCACCACGTATGGCTACACCTTC.

This chain links TRBV5-4 with TRBJ2-7, with D perhaps TRBD1 (5 bases). The CDR3 totals 14 residues. Germline values: CDR1 SGHNT, CDR2 YYREEE (reference sequence). Trimming took off 7 bases at V and 1 base at J, with 15 bases between the two ends. The CDR3 DNA reads as TGTGCCAGCTCCCAAGGGGCTGTGTCCTACGAGCAGTACTTC. As protein: CASSQGAVSYEQYF.

The rearrangement links TRBV7-9 to TRBJ2-2; no firm D call. CDR3 length: 15 amino acids. The germline V gene has CDR1 SEHNR and CDR2 FQNEAQ (reference sequence). Trimming removed 6 bases from V and 4 bases from J, with 15 bases in between. CDR3 in DNA: TGTGCCAGCAGGTACAGTGGCCCGAGCACCGGGGAGCTGTTTTTT. This codes for CASRYSGPSTGELFF. Full variable domain (remainder filled in from reference TRBV7-9 and TRBJ2-2): DTGVSQNPRHKITKRGQNVTFRCDPISEHNRLYWYRQTLGQGPEFLTYFQNEAQLEKSRLLSDRFSAERPKGSFSTLEIQRTEQGDSAMYLCASRYSGPSTGELFFGEGSRLTVL.

V usage is TRBV9 and J usage is TRBJ2-1; TRBD2 aligns across 9 bases. This CDR3 has 16 amino acids. Trimming took 3 bases from V and 7 from J; bases not matched to a gene: 11. In germline, CDR1 is SGDLS, CDR2 YYNGEE. CDR3 protein: CASSGLLSGRSNEQFF. The CDR3, as DNA: TGTGCCAGCAGCGGATTACTTAGCGGGAGAAGTAATGAGCAGTTCTTC.

The gene calls are TRBV4-2 and TRBJ1-3, with 8 bases identical to TRBD1. The CDR3 spans 14 residues. V trimming: 6 bases; J trimming: 4 bases; junction bases outside the gene matches: 5. Germline CDR1 is LGHNA and CDR2 is YNFKEQ. This CDR3 reads CASSLDRDGNTIYF. Here the CDR3 DNA reads TGTGCCAGCAGTCTGGACAGGGACGGAAACACCATATATTTT.

J is TRBJ2-7 and V is TRBV5-6; 8 bases agree with TRBD1. J was trimmed by 4 bases and V by 0 bases; bases with no gene match: 3. The CDR3 has 14 residues. Germline values: CDR1 SGHDT, CDR2 YYEEEE. As DNA, the CDR3 is TGTGCCAGCAGCTTGGCCCAGGGGGCGTACGAGCAGTACTTC. Encoded protein: CASSLAQGAYEQYF.

The chain is built from TRBV4-2 and TRBJ2-2, with 10 bases identical to TRBD2. Germline CDR1 is LGHNA and CDR2 is YNFKEQ. With V trimmed by 1 base and J by 0 bases, 5 bases remained unmatched. This CDR3 spans 18 amino acids. The CDR3 DNA reads as TGTGCCAGCAGCCAAGGCATAGGACTAGCGGCGAACACCGGGGAGCTGTTTTTT. It encodes CASSQGIGLAANTGELFF.

The chain combines TRBV5-1 with TRBJ1-2, with D perhaps TRBD1 (5 bases). There are 14 residues in the CDR3. CDR1 is SGHRS, CDR2 YFSETQ, per germline. The V end lost 0 bases, the J end lost 3 bases, and 9 bases lay between the germline ends. CDR3 coding DNA: TGCGCCAGCAGCTTGGTACAGGCTGACTATGGCTACACCTTC. This encodes CASSLVQADYGYTF.

This clone has a handful of counts. The V and J genes are TRBV27 and TRBJ2-1; D is perhaps TRBD2 (6 bases). Germline CDR1 reads MNHEY; CDR2 reads SMNVEV (reference sequence). The CDR3 contains 15 residues. Trimming pared 5 bases from V and 0 bases from J, leaving 11 bases between. This chain's CDR3 is CASSPFSGSYNEQFF. The CDR3 DNA reads TGTGCCAGCAGTCCCTTTAGCGGCTCCTACAATGAGCAGTTCTTC.

This chain joins TRBV10-3 and TRBJ2-7, with 12 bases matching TRBD1. The junction had 6 bases not matched to a gene; V was cut back by 5 bases and J by 7 bases. This CDR3 is built from 14 residues. CDR1 is ENHRY and CDR2 is SYGVKD in the germline V gene. For the CDR3, the DNA is TGTGCCATCAGTAGGGACAGGGGGCGCGGGGAGCAGTACTTC. Its protein is CAISRDRGRGEQYF.

This chain links TRBV7-2 with TRBJ1-1; 12 bases fit TRBD1. The V gene's germline CDR1 is SGHTA and CDR2 FQGNSA. Germline trimming cut 1 base from V and 5 bases from J; bases unmatched to any gene: 5. The CDR3 covers 16 residues. This chain's CDR3 is CASSLGGTGGPTEAFF. Written as DNA, the CDR3 is TGTGCCAGCAGCTTAGGGGGGACAGGGGGCCCTACTGAAGCTTTCTTT.

The chain couples TRBV6-5 to TRBJ2-5, with a tentative D call TRBD2 (6 bases). CDR3 length: 13 residues. Deletions cut 4 bases from V and 5 bases from J, with 11 bases between. From germline, CDR1 is MNHEY and CDR2 SVGAGI. The CDR3 DNA sequence: TGTGCCAGCAGTTCGCGGGGTTACGAGACCCAGTACTTC. Translating it yields CASSSRGYETQYF.

The rearrangement uses TRBV5-6 and TRBJ2-2; 8 positions agree with TRBD1. Losses at the gene ends were 1 base for V and 0 bases for J; bases not matched to a gene: 5. The CDR3 has 17 amino acids. CDR1 is SGHDT, CDR2 YYEEEE, per germline. The CDR3 reads CASSLRGQGPNTGELFF. The CDR3 nucleotides are TGTGCCAGCAGCTTGAGAGGACAGGGACCGAACACCGGGGAGCTGTTTTTT.

As to this clone: Its ends do not fully match the called genes, so a read error is possible. V is TRBV7-7 and J is TRBJ2-1; D is uncertain. The CDR3 runs to 13 residues. Germline CDR1 is SSHAT and CDR2 is FNYEAQ (reference sequence). CDR3 amino acids: CASSPDLDGEQFF. As DNA, the CDR3 is TGTGCTAGCAGCCCCGACTTGGATGGTGAGCAGTTCTTC.

This clone was observed a few times. The junction shows a germline mismatch at one end, possibly a read error. The chain employs TRBV7-9 and TRBJ2-5; the D is unclear. This CDR3 comprises 14 residues. The germline V gene has CDR1 SEHNR and CDR2 FQNEAQ (reference sequence). The CDR3 nucleotides are TGTTCCAGCAGCCCAACGGTATACCAAGAGACCCAGTACTTC. Translation gives CSSSPTVYQETQYF.

The chain is built from TRBV7-2 and TRBJ2-7, with D possibly being TRBD1 (6 bases). Germline V gene sequence: CDR1 SGHTA, CDR2 FQGNSA. This CDR3 has 14 amino acids. V shed 5 bases and J shed 2 bases, with 13 bases lying between them. CDR3: CASSEGTRTYEQYF. DNA of the CDR3: TGTGCCAGCAGCGAGGGGACAAGAACCTACGAGCAGTACTTC.

On this clone: The junction does not match germline at one end; this may be a read error. The rearrangement uses TRBV4-2 and TRBJ2-6, with a tentative D call TRBD1 (5 bases). There are 15 residues in the CDR3. CDR1 LGHNA and CDR2 YNFKEQ come from the germline V gene. CDR3 protein: CASQGQSSGANGLTF. Here the CDR3 DNA reads TGTGCCTCCCAGGGCCAAAGCTCTGGGGCCAACGGCCTGACTTTC.